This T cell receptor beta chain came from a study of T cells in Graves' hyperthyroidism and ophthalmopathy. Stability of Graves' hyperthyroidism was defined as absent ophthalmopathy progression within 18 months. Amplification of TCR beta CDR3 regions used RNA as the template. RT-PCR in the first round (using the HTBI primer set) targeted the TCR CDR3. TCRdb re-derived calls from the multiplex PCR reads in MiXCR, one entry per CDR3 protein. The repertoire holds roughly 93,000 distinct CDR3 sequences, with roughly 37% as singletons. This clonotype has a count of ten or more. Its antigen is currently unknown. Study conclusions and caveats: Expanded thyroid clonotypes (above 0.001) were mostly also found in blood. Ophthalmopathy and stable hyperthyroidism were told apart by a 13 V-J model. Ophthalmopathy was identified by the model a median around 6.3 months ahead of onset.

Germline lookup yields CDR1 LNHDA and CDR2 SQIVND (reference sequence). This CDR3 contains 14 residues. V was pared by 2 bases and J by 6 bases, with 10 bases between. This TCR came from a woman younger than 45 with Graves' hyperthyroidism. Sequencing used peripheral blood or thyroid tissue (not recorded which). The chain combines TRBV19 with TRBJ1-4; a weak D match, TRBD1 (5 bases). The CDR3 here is CASSIPQGYEKLFF. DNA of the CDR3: TGTGCCAGTAGTATACCTCAGGGATATGAAAAACTGTTTTTT.